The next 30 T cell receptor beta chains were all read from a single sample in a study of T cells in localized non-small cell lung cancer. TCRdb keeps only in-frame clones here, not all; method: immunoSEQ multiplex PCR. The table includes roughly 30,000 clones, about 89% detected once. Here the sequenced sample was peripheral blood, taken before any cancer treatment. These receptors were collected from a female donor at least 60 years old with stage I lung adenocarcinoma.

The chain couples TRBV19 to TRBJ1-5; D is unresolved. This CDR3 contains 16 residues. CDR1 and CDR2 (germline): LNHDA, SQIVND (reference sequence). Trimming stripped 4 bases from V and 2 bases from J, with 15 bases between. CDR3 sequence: CASSTAGGSGNQPQHF. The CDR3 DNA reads TGTGCCAGTAGTACAGCCGGAGGGAGCGGCAATCAGCCCCAGCATTTT.

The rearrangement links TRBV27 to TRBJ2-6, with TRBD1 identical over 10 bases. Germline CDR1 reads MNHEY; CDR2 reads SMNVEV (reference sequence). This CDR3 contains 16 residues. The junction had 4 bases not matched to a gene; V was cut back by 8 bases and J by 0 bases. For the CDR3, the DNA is TGTGCCAGCCTGGGACAGGGGCACTCTGGGGCCAACGTCCTGACTTTC. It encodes CASLGQGHSGANVLTF.

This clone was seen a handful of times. CDR3 nucleotides: TGTGCCAGCAGCGTAACAGGGATGAGCACTGAAGCTTTCTTT. Protein sequence: CASSVTGMSTEAFF. The chain has TRBV9 and TRBJ1-1, with D perhaps TRBD1 (6 bases). The CDR3 has 14 amino acids. Trimming removed 1 base from V and 4 bases from J, with 11 bases in between. The germline V gene has CDR1 SGDLS and CDR2 YYNGEE.

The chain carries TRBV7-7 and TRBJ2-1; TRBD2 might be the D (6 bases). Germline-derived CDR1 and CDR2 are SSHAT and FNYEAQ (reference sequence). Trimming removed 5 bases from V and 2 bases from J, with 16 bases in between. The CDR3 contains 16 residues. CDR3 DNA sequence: TGTGCCAGCAGCCTATACCGGGACTCCCCCTACAATGAGCAGTTCTTC. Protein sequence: CASSLYRDSPYNEQFF. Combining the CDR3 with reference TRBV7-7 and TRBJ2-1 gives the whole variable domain GAGVSQSPRYKVTKRGQDVTLRCDPISSHATLYWYQQALGQGPEFLTYFNYEAQPDKSGLPSDRFSAERPEGSISTLTIQRTEQRDSAMYRCASSLYRDSPYNEQFFGPGTRLTVL.

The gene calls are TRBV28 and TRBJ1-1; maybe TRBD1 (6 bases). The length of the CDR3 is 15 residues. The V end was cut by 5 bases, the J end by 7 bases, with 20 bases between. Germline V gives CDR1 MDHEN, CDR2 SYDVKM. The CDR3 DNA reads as TGTGCCAGCAGTCAGGGGACGGGGGGAATTTTTGAAGCTTTCTTT. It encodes CASSQGTGGIFEAFF.

CDR3 loop: CASSLLENYGYTF. The CDR3 nucleotides are TGTGCCAGCAGCTTATTGGAAAACTATGGCTACACCTTC. This sequence joins TRBV7-8 and TRBJ1-2; D is uncertain. Trimming cost V 2 bases and J 2 bases, with 6 bases left between them. CDR1 and CDR2 (germline): SGHVS, FQNEAQ. The CDR3 extends over 13 amino acids.

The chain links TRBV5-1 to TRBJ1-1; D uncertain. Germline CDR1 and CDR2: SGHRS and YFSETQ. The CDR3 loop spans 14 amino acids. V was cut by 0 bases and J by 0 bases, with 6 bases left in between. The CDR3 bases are TGCGCCAGCAGCTTGGAGAACCTGAACACTGAAGCTTTCTTT. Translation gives CASSLENLNTEAFF.

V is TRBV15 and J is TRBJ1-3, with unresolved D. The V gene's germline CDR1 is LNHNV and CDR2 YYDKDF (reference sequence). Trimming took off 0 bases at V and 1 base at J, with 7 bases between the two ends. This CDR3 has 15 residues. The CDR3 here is CATSRDLVSGNTIYF. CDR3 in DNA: TGTGCCACCAGCAGAGATCTGGTATCTGGAAACACCATATATTTT.

The CDR3 here is CAWNRRLAGAYTDTQYF. The CDR3 DNA reads as TGTGCCTGGAATCGCAGGCTAGCGGGAGCGTACACAGATACGCAGTATTTT. The rearrangement joins TRBV30 to TRBJ2-3; 10 positions match TRBD2. There are 17 residues in the CDR3. In germline, CDR1 is GTSNPN, CDR2 SVGIG (reference sequence). V lost 4 bases, J lost 2 bases, and 12 bases stayed unmatched.

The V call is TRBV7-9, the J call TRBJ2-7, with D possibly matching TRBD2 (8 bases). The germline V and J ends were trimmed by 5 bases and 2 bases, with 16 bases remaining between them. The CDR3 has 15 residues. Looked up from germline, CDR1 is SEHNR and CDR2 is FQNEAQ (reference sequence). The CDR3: CASSPGGTRAYEQYF. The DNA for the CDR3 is TGTGCCAGCAGCCCAGGGGGGACTAGGGCCTACGAGCAGTACTTC. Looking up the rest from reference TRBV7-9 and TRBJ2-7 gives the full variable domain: DTGVSQNPRHKITKRGQNVTFRCDPISEHNRLYWYRQTLGQGPEFLTYFQNEAQLEKSRLLSDRFSAERPKGSFSTLEIQRTEQGDSAMYLCASSPGGTRAYEQYFGPGTRLTVT.

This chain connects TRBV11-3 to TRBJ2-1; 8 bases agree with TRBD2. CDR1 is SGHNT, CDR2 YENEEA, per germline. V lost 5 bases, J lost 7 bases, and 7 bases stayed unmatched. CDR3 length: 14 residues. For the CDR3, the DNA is TGTGCCAGCAGCCCCCGGACTAGCAGTAATGAGCAGTTCTTC. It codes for CASSPRTSSNEQFF.

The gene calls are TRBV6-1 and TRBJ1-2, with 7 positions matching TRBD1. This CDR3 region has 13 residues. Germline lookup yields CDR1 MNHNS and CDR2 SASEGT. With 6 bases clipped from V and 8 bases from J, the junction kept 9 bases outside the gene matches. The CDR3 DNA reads TGTGCCAGCAGACCAAGACAGGGTGGGGGCTACACCTTC. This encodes CASRPRQGGGYTF.

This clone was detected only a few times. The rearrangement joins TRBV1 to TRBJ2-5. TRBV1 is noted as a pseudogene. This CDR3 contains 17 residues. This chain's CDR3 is CTSSQGLLEGCQETQYF. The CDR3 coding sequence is TGCACCAGCAGCCAAGGCTTACTAGAGGGGTGCCAAGAGACCCAGTACTTC.

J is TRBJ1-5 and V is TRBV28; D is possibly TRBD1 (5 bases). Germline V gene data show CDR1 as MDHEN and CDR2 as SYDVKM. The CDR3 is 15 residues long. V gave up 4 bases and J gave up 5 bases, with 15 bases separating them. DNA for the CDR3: TGTGCCAGCAGTTCCTGGGACGGGGGTGATCAGCCCCAGCATTTT. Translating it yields CASSSWDGGDQPQHF.

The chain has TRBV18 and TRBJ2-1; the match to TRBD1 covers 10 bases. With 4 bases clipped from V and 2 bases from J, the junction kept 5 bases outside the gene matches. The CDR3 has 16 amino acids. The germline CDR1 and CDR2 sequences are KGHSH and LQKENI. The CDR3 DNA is TGTGCCAGCTCACAGGGACAGGGGATTGCCTACAATGAGCAGTTCTTC. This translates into CASSQGQGIAYNEQFF. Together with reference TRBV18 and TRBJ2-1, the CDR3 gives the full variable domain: NAGVMQNPRHLVRRRGQEARLRCSPMKGHSHVYWYRQLPEEGLKFMVYLQKENIIDESGMPKERFSAEFPKEGPSILRIQQVVRGDSAAYFCASSQGQGIAYNEQFFGPGTRLTVL.

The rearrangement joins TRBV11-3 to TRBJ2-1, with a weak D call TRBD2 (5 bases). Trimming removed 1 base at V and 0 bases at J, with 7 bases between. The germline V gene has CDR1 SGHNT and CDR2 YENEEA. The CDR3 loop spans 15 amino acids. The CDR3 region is CASSLGESSYNEQFF. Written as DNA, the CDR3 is TGTGCCAGCAGCTTAGGGGAGAGCTCCTACAATGAGCAGTTCTTC.

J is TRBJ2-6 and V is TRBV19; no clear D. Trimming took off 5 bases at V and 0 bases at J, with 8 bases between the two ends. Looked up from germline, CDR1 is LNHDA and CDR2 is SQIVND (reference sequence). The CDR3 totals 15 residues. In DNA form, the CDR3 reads TGTGCCAGTAGTGCCGAATACTCTGGGGCCAACGTCCTGACTTTC. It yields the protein CASSAEYSGANVLTF. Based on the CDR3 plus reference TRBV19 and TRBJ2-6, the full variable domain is DGGITQSPKYLFRKEGQNVTLSCEQNLNHDAMYWYRQDPGQGLRLIYYSQIVNDFQKGDIAEGYSVSREKKESFPLTVTSAQKNPTAFYLCASSAEYSGANVLTFGAGSRLTVL.

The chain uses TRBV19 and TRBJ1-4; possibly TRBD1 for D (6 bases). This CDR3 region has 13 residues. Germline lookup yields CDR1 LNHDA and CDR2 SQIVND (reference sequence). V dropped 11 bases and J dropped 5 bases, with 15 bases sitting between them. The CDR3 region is CAAQDSHNEKLFF. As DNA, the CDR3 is TGTGCCGCACAGGACAGCCACAATGAAAAACTGTTTTTT.

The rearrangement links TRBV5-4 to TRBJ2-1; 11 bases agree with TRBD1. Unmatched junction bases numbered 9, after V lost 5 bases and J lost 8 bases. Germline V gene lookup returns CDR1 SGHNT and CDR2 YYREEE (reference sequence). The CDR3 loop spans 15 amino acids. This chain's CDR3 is CASSPGQGAVYEQFF. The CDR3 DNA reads TGTGCCAGCAGTCCTGGACAGGGGGCGGTCTATGAGCAGTTCTTC. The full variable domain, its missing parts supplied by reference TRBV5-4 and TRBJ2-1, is ETGVTQSPTHLIKTRGQQVTLRCSSQSGHNTVSWYQQALGQGPQFIFQYYREEENGRGNFPPRFSGLQFPNYSSELNVNALELDDSALYLCASSPGQGAVYEQFFGPGTRLTVL.

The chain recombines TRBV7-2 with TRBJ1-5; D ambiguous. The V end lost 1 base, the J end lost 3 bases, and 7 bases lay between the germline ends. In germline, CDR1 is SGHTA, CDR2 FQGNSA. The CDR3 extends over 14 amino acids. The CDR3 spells CASSLGRNNQPQHF. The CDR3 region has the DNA TGTGCCAGCAGCTTAGGACGGAACAATCAGCCCCAGCATTTT.

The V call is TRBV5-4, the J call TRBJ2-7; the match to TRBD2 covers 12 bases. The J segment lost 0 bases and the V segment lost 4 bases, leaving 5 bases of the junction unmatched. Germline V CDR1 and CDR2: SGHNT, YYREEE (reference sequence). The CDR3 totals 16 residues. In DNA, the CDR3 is TGTGCCAGCAGCACCAGGACTAGCGGGATCTCCTACGAGCAGTACTTC. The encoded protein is CASSTRTSGISYEQYF.

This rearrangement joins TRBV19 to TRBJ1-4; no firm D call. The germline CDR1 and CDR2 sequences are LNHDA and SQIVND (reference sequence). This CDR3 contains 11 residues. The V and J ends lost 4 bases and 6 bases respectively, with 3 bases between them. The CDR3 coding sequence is TGTGCCAGTAGTAGGGATGAAAAACTGTTTTTT. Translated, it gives CASSRDEKLFF. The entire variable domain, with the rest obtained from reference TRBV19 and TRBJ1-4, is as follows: DGGITQSPKYLFRKEGQNVTLSCEQNLNHDAMYWYRQDPGQGLRLIYYSQIVNDFQKGDIAEGYSVSREKKESFPLTVTSAQKNPTAFYLCASSRDEKLFFGSGTQLSVL.

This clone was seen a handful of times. In DNA form, the CDR3 reads TGTGCCAGCAGCTTAGTAGGGGTTGTCGGCGGAGATCTCACTGAAGCTTTCTTT. As protein: CASSLVGVVGGDLTEAFF. The rearrangement links TRBV11-1 to TRBJ1-1, with a possible D match to TRBD1 (5 bases). CDR1 and CDR2 from the germline V gene are SGHAT and FQDESV (reference sequence). This CDR3 is built from 18 residues. The V end lost 1 base, the J end lost 4 bases, and 22 bases lay between the germline ends. The whole variable domain, filled in from reference TRBV11-1 and TRBJ1-1, reads EAEVAQSPRYKITEKSQAVAFWCDPISGHATLYWYRQILGQGPELLVQFQDESVVDDSQLPKDRFSAERLKGVDSTLKIQPAELGDSAMYLCASSLVGVVGGDLTEAFFGQGTRLTVV.

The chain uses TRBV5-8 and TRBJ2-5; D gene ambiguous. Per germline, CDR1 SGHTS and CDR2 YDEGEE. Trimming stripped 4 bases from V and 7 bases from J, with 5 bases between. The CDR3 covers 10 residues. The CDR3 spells CASSRGTQYF. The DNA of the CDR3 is TGTGCCAGCAGCCGTGGGACCCAGTACTTC.

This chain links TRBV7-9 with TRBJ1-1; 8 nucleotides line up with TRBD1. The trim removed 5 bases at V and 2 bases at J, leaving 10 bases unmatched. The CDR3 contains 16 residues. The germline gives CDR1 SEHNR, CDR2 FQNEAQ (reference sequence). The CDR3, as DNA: TGTGCCAGCAGCAGACGACAGGGGTTGGTTAACACTGAAGCTTTCTTT. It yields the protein CASSRRQGLVNTEAFF.

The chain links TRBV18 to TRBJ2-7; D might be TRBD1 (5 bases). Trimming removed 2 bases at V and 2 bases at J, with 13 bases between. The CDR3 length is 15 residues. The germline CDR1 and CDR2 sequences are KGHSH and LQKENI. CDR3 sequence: CASSPRGAEPYEQYF. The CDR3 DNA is TGTGCCAGCTCACCAAGGGGCGCGGAGCCCTACGAGCAGTACTTC.

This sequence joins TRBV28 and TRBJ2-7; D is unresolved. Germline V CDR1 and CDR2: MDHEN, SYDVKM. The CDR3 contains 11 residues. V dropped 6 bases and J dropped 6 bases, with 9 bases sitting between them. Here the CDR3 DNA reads TGTGCCAGCAGCTCATTCGTCGAGCAGTACTTC. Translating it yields CASSSFVEQYF.

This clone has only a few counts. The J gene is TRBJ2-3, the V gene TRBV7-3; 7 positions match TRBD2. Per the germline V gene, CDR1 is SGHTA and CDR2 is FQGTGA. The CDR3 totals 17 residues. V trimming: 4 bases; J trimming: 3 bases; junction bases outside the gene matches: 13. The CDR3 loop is CASSWGGMGVGTDTQYF. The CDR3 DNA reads TGTGCCAGCAGCTGGGGAGGGATGGGGGTTGGAACAGATACGCAGTATTTT.

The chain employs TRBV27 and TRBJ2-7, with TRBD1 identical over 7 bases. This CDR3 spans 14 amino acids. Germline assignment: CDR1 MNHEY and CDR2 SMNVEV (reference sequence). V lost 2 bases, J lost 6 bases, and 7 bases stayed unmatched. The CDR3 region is CASSLAQGVREQYF. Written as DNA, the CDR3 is TGTGCCAGCAGTTTAGCTCAGGGGGTTCGCGAGCAGTACTTC.

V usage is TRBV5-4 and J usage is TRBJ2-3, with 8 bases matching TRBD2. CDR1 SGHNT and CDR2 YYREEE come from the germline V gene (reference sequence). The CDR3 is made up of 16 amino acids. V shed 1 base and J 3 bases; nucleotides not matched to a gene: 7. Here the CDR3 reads CASSLLSGSTTDTQYF. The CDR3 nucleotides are TGTGCCAGCAGCTTGCTCAGCGGGAGCACGACAGATACGCAGTATTTT.